Given below is one T cell receptor beta chain in context. The length of the CDR3 is 14 residues. J was trimmed by 5 bases and V by 6 bases; bases with no gene match: 7. The germline V gene encodes CDR1 SEHNR and CDR2 FQNEAQ (reference sequence). The method was immunoSEQ multiplex PCR; TCRdb's version includes in-frame clones alone and lacks a portion of them. In the table there are tens of thousands of clones, about 90% of which are singletons. The data were obtained in a study of T cell changes during pregnancy in multiple sclerosis. The material sequenced was CD4+ T cells from peripheral blood mononuclear cells, taken after pregnancy. The chain joins TRBV7-9 to TRBJ2-5; TRBD1 matches 9 bases. The source of this sequence is a female donor with multiple sclerosis, enrolled in a pregnancy study. CDR3 loop: CASSLDRGGETQYF. The CDR3 coding sequence is TGTGCCAGCAGTCTGGACAGGGGAGGTGAGACCCAGTACTTC.